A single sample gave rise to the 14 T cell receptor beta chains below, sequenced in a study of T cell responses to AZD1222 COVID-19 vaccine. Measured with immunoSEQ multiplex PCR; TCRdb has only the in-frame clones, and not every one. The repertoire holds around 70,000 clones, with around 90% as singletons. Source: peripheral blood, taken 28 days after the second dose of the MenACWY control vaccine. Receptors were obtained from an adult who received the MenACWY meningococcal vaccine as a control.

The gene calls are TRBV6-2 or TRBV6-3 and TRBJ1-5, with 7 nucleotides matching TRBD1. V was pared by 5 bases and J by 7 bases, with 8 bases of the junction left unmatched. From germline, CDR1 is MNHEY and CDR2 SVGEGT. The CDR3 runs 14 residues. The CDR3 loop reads CASSGQDRGQPQHF. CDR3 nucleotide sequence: TGTGCCAGCAGTGGACAGGACCGGGGGCAGCCCCAGCATTTT.

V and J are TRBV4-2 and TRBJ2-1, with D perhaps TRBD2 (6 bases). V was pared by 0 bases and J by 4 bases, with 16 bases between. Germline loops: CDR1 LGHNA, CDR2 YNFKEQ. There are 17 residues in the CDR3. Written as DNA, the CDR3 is TGTGCCAGCAGCCAAGATGATGGGGGGAGCGGTTACAATGAGCAGTTCTTC. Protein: CASSQDDGGSGYNEQFF.

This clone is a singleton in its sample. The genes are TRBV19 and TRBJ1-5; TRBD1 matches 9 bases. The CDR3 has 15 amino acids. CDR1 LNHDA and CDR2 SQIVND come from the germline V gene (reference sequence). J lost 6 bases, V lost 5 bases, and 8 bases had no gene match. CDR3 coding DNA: TGTGCCAGTAGTGTCAACAGGGGGCGGATTCAGCCCCAGCATTTT. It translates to CASSVNRGRIQPQHF.

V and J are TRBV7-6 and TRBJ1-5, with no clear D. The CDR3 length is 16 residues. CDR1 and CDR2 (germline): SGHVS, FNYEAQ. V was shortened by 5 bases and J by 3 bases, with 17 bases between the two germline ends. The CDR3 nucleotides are TGTGCCAGCAGCCCCGAAGTAGCGGCTGACAATCAGCCCCAGCATTTT. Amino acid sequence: CASSPEVAADNQPQHF.

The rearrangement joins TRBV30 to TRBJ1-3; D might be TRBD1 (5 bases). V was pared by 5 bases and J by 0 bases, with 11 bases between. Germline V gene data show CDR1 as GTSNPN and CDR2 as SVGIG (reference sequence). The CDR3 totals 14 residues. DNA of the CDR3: TGTGCCTGGCTCGCGGGACGCTCTGGAAACACCATATATTTT. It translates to CAWLAGRSGNTIYF.

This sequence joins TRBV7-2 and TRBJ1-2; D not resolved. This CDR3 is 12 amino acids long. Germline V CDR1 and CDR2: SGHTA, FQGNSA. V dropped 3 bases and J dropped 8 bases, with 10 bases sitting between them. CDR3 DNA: TGTGCCAGCAGCTTCTGGGCTATGGGCTACACCTTC. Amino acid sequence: CASSFWAMGYTF.

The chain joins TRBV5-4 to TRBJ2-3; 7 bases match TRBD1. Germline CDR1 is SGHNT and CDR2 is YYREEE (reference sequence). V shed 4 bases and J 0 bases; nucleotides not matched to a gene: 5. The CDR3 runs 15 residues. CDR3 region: CASSPPGQSTDTQYF. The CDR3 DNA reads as TGTGCCAGCAGCCCTCCGGGACAGAGCACAGATACGCAGTATTTT.

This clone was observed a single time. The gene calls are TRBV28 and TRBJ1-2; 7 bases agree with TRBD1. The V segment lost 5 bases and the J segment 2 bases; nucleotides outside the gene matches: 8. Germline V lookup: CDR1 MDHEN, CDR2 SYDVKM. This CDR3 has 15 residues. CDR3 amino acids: CASSRRTGPNYGYTF. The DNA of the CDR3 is TGTGCCAGCAGTAGACGGACAGGCCCCAACTATGGCTACACCTTC.

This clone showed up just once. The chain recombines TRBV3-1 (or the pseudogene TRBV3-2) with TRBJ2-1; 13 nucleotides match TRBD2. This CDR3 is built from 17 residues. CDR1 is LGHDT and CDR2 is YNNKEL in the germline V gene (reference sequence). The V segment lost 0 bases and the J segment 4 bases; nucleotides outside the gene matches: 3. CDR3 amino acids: CASSQDLLAGGYNEQFF. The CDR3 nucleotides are TGTGCCAGCAGCCAAGACCTACTAGCGGGAGGGTACAATGAGCAGTTCTTC.

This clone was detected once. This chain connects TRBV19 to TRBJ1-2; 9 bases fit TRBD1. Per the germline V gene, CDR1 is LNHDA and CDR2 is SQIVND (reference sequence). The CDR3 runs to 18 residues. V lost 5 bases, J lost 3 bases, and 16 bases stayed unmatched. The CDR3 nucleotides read TGTGCCAGTAGTGTTGACAGGGGGACCCCAGCCTACTACTATGGCTACACCTTC. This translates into CASSVDRGTPAYYYGYTF. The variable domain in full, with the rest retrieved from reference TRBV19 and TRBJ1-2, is DGGITQSPKYLFRKEGQNVTLSCEQNLNHDAMYWYRQDPGQGLRLIYYSQIVNDFQKGDIAEGYSVSREKKESFPLTVTSAQKNPTAFYLCASSVDRGTPAYYYGYTFGSGTRLTVV.

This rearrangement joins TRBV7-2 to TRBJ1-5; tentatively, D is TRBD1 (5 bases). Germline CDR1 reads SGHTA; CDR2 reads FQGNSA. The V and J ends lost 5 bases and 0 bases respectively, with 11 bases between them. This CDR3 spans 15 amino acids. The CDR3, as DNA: TGTGCCAGCAGCGAATACAGGAATAGCAATCAGCCCCAGCATTTT. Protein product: CASSEYRNSNQPQHF.

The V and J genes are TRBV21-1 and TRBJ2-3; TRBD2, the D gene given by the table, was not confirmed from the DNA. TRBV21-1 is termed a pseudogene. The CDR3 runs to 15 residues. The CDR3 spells CASSNWTSSSDTQYF. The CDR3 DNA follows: TGTGCCAGCAGCAACTGGACTAGCTCGTCAGATACGCAGTATTTT.

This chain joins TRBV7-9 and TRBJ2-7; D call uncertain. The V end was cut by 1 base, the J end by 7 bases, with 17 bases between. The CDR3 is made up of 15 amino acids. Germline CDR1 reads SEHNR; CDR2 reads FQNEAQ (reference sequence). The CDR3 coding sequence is TGTGCCAGCAGCTTAGGGCGGCTAAAAATGGGAGAGCAGTACTTC. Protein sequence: CASSLGRLKMGEQYF.

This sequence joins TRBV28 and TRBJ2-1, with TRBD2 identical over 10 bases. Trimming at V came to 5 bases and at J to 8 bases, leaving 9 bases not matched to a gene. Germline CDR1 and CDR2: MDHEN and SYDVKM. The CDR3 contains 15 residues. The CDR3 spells CASSPSSGRFHEQFF. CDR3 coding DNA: TGTGCCAGCAGTCCGTCTAGCGGGAGATTTCATGAGCAGTTCTTC.